The T cell receptor beta chain under discussion was sequenced for a study of long-term antiretroviral therapy in people with HIV. Looked up from germline, CDR1 is GTSNPN and CDR2 is SVGIG (reference sequence). The trim removed 8 bases at V and 8 bases at J, leaving 13 bases unmatched. The CDR3 covers 15 residues. A v3.0 immunoSEQ assay was performed at survey level. The method was immunoSEQ multiplex PCR; TCRdb's version includes in-frame clones alone and lacks a portion of them. The repertoire holds around 30,000 clones, with 95% as singletons. United States facilities provided treatment to all participants with HIV. Before DNA extraction, about 0.95-10 million cryopreserved PBMC were held in the samples.

Sample: unsorted PBMCs, taken 5.3 years after starting antiretroviral therapy. The sequence was collected from a man aged 30 to 45 with HIV. The chain couples TRBV30 to TRBJ1-6; 9 bases map to TRBD1. CDR3 nucleotide sequence: TGTGCCCTCGAACCCCGGGACAGGGTTTATTCACCCCTCCACTTT. Its translation: CALEPRDRVYSPLHF.